This T cell receptor beta chain was found in a study of beta chain features in type 1 diabetes. Study at large: Age, gender, cell numbers and subset yield matched between patients and controls.

Every isolated RNA sample was fully reverse transcribed, so sequencing captured expressed TCRB transcripts. The assay was immunoSEQ multiplex PCR, and TCRdb's table has in-frame clones only and misses some. The sample yields 130,000 to 150,000 clones, about 7.1% seen once. General study points: The study found that naive, central memory and Treg TCRB repertoires appeared more similar in patients than in healthy donors.

The germline V gene encodes CDR1 KGHSH and CDR2 LQKENI. The CDR3 covers 14 residues. Losses at the gene ends were 5 bases for V and 7 bases for J; bases not matched to a gene: 4. This clone was seen a few times. Antigen: not known. V usage is TRBV18 and J usage is TRBJ1-6, with 8 bases lining up with TRBD1. Sequencing was carried out using central memory CD4+ T cells from blood. The sequence derives from a young woman in good health. CDR3 sequence: CASSYSGGNSPLHF. CDR3 sequence (DNA): TGTGCCAGCTCATACTCAGGGGGCAATTCACCCCTCCACTTT.